A selection of T cell receptor beta chains follows, all from one sample in a study of blood T cell repertoires in COVID-19. Generated by immunoSEQ multiplex PCR, the TCRdb table keeps only in-frame clones and is missing some. This table has approximately 380,000 clones, around 85% appearing once. The specimen was peripheral blood. These receptors all come from a woman aged 18-29 years with acute or convalescent COVID-19. The CDR3 runs from the conserved cysteine through the conserved F or W. Fields, in order: CDR3 DNA, CDR3 protein, D gene, CDR3 length, clone size, J gene, V gene. The D gene is left open where the match is weak. Only some rows state a clone size, as once, few, many or a class for expanded clones.

cdr3_nt: TGTGCCTGGAGTGGTCGGTGGGACAGGAGAACCCTAAGCGGTTTCTTT; cdr3_aa: CAWSGRWDRRTLSGFF; d_call: TRBD1; cdr3_length: 16; clone_size: -; j_call: TRBJ1-1; v_call: TRBV30
cdr3_nt: TGTGCCAGCAGCCCAGAACGACTACATGGCTACACCTTC; cdr3_aa: CASSPERLHGYTF; d_call: -; cdr3_length: 13; clone_size: -; j_call: TRBJ1-2; v_call: TRBV7-6
cdr3_nt: TGTGCCAGCAGCCCGGGACAACAAAACTATGGCTACACCTTC; cdr3_aa: CASSPGQQNYGYTF; d_call: -; cdr3_length: 14; clone_size: -; j_call: TRBJ1-2; v_call: TRBV5-8
cdr3_nt: TGTGCCAGTACCCCGACAGGTTCCGCTCCGAGCTATGGCTACACCTTC; cdr3_aa: CASTPTGSAPSYGYTF; d_call: -; cdr3_length: 16; clone_size: -; j_call: TRBJ1-2; v_call: TRBV19
cdr3_nt: TGCGCCAGCAGCTTGGAAGGGGGCAATTCACCCCTCCACTTT; cdr3_aa: CASSLEGGNSPLHF; d_call: TRBD1; cdr3_length: 14; clone_size: -; j_call: TRBJ1-6; v_call: TRBV5-1
cdr3_nt: TGTGCCAGCATCCCATCGGGGTTTGGCACTGAAGCTTTCTTT; cdr3_aa: CASIPSGFGTEAFF; d_call: -; cdr3_length: 14; clone_size: -; j_call: TRBJ1-1; v_call: TRBV6-5
cdr3_nt: TGTGCCAGCAGCGCAAGGACAGGGGGAATGAACTCTGAAGCTTTCTTT; cdr3_aa: CASSARTGGMNSEAFF; d_call: TRBD1; cdr3_length: 16; clone_size: few; j_call: TRBJ1-1; v_call: TRBV2
cdr3_nt: TGCGCCAGCAGCCAAGCACAGGGGGCAAATGGCTACACCTTC; cdr3_aa: CASSQAQGANGYTF; d_call: TRBD1; cdr3_length: 14; clone_size: -; j_call: TRBJ1-2; v_call: TRBV4-1
cdr3_nt: TGTGCCAGCAGCGTAGCTGGGAGCGGGAGGGCCCCCGGGGAGCTGTTTTTT; cdr3_aa: CASSVAGSGRAPGELFF; d_call: TRBD2; cdr3_length: 17; clone_size: -; j_call: TRBJ2-2; v_call: TRBV9
cdr3_nt: TGCAGTGCTAGTATAGCCGGGGGGTGTTGCGCAGATACGCAGTATTTT; cdr3_aa: CSASIAGGCCADTQYF; d_call: TRBD2; cdr3_length: 16; clone_size: -; j_call: TRBJ2-3; v_call: TRBV20-1
cdr3_nt: TGTGCCAGCAGTGCGTTCGGGAGGACTAATGAAAAACTGTTTTTT; cdr3_aa: CASSAFGRTNEKLFF; d_call: -; cdr3_length: 15; clone_size: -; j_call: TRBJ1-4; v_call: TRBV2
cdr3_nt: TGTGCCATCAGACCAGGACAGACCGATAATTCACCCCTCCACTTT; cdr3_aa: CAIRPGQTDNSPLHF; d_call: -; cdr3_length: 15; clone_size: -; j_call: TRBJ1-6; v_call: TRBV10-3
cdr3_nt: TGTGCCAGCAGTGAAGGACAGGGTAATGCCTACGAGCAGTACTTC; cdr3_aa: CASSEGQGNAYEQYF; d_call: TRBD1; cdr3_length: 15; clone_size: -; j_call: TRBJ2-7; v_call: TRBV6-1
cdr3_nt: TGCGCCAGCAGCCCAGGGACTAGCGGGCTAGCCAAAAACATTCAGTACTTC; cdr3_aa: CASSPGTSGLAKNIQYF; d_call: TRBD2; cdr3_length: 17; clone_size: -; j_call: TRBJ2-4; v_call: TRBV5-1
cdr3_nt: TGCGCCAGCAGGATAGCGCCATACAATGAGCAGTTCTTC; cdr3_aa: CASRIAPYNEQFF; d_call: -; cdr3_length: 13; clone_size: -; j_call: TRBJ2-1; v_call: TRBV10-2
cdr3_nt: TGTGCCAGCAGCCGGGACAGGGGAGGCTATGGCTACACCTTC; cdr3_aa: CASSRDRGGYGYTF; d_call: TRBD1; cdr3_length: 14; clone_size: -; j_call: TRBJ1-2; v_call: TRBV7-6
cdr3_nt: TGTGCCAGCAGTTGGCAGAACAATCAGCCCCAGCATTTT; cdr3_aa: CASSWQNNQPQHF; d_call: -; cdr3_length: 13; clone_size: -; j_call: TRBJ1-5; v_call: TRBV28
cdr3_nt: TGCGCCAGCAGCCCTGGCCCTAACAGGCGGATCTACGAGCAGTACTTC; cdr3_aa: CASSPGPNRRIYEQYF; d_call: -; cdr3_length: 16; clone_size: -; j_call: TRBJ2-7; v_call: TRBV4-1
cdr3_nt: TGTGCCAGCAGCGCCGAGGAGGAGACCCAGTACTTC; cdr3_aa: CASSAEEETQYF; d_call: -; cdr3_length: 12; clone_size: -; j_call: TRBJ2-5; v_call: TRBV9
cdr3_nt: TGTGCCAGCACTCAGGGGGCGCAAGGAAACACCATATATTTT; cdr3_aa: CASTQGAQGNTIYF; d_call: TRBD1; cdr3_length: 14; clone_size: -; j_call: TRBJ1-3; v_call: TRBV2
cdr3_nt: TGTGCCAGCAGCGTAGCCTCCGGGGTAGCGGGGGATTCAGATACGCAGTATTTT; cdr3_aa: CASSVASGVAGDSDTQYF; d_call: TRBD2; cdr3_length: 18; clone_size: -; j_call: TRBJ2-3; v_call: TRBV9
cdr3_nt: TGTGCCAGCAGCCCACGGGCGGGAGGGCCCTCGCGGGATGAGCAGTTCTTC; cdr3_aa: CASSPRAGGPSRDEQFF; d_call: TRBD2; cdr3_length: 17; clone_size: -; j_call: TRBJ2-1; v_call: TRBV7-3
cdr3_nt: TGTGCCAGCAGTCCCCCCCCAGGCGAGACCCAGTACTTC; cdr3_aa: CASSPPPGETQYF; d_call: -; cdr3_length: 13; clone_size: -; j_call: TRBJ2-5; v_call: TRBV6-2/TRBV6-3
cdr3_nt: TGTGCCAGCAGGGCAGGGCGAGGTCAGCCCCAGCATTTT; cdr3_aa: CASRAGRGQPQHF; d_call: -; cdr3_length: 13; clone_size: -; j_call: TRBJ1-5; v_call: TRBV6-5
cdr3_nt: TGTGCCAGCAGTTACTCAGGGGGTAATGAAAAACTGTTTTTT; cdr3_aa: CASSYSGGNEKLFF; d_call: -; cdr3_length: 14; clone_size: -; j_call: TRBJ1-4; v_call: TRBV6-5
cdr3_nt: TGTGCCAGCTCACCGGAATTGGGCAGTAAAAACATTCAGTACTTC; cdr3_aa: CASSPELGSKNIQYF; d_call: -; cdr3_length: 15; clone_size: -; j_call: TRBJ2-4; v_call: TRBV18
cdr3_nt: TGTGCCAGCAGCTTGGTTAGCGGGGTGAGGACAGATACGCAGTATTTT; cdr3_aa: CASSLVSGVRTDTQYF; d_call: TRBD2; cdr3_length: 16; clone_size: -; j_call: TRBJ2-3; v_call: TRBV5-6
cdr3_nt: TGTGCCAGCAGCACTTATCGGACTAGCGGGAGAACCGGGGAGCTGTTTTTT; cdr3_aa: CASSTYRTSGRTGELFF; d_call: TRBD2; cdr3_length: 17; clone_size: once; j_call: TRBJ2-2; v_call: TRBV5-6
cdr3_nt: TGCGCCAGCAGTCCTCGGACAGCAAACCACTCTGGAAACACCATATATTTT; cdr3_aa: CASSPRTANHSGNTIYF; d_call: -; cdr3_length: 17; clone_size: -; j_call: TRBJ1-3; v_call: TRBV23-1